This TCR beta chain appears in the sequencing data of a study of blood T cell repertoires in COVID-19. About the study: The cDNA or gDNA used as material had been derived from T cells, B-cell-depleted T cells, or PBMCs.

V was clipped by 1 base and J by 0 bases, with 9 bases between them. The CDR3 is 15 residues long. Germline V gene lookup returns CDR1 MGHRA and CDR2 YSYEKL. Original methodology: Estimation of nucleated cell counts relied on the amplification of reference gene primers. Clones were read by immunoSEQ multiplex PCR, and TCRdb kept only the in-frame ones, dropping some. The V and J calls and clone size were taken over from that table, and D and trimming were inferred from the DNA. The table includes around 310,000 clones, 80% to 95% detected once. The receptor comes from a woman aged 25 to 39 with COVID-19, enrolled during active disease. The V and J genes are TRBV4-1 and TRBJ2-5; D is unresolved. Sequencing input: peripheral blood. CDR3 in DNA: TGCGCCAGCAGCCAAGGTCGCGGTAACCAAGAGACCCAGTACTTC. Its protein product is CASSQGRGNQETQYF.